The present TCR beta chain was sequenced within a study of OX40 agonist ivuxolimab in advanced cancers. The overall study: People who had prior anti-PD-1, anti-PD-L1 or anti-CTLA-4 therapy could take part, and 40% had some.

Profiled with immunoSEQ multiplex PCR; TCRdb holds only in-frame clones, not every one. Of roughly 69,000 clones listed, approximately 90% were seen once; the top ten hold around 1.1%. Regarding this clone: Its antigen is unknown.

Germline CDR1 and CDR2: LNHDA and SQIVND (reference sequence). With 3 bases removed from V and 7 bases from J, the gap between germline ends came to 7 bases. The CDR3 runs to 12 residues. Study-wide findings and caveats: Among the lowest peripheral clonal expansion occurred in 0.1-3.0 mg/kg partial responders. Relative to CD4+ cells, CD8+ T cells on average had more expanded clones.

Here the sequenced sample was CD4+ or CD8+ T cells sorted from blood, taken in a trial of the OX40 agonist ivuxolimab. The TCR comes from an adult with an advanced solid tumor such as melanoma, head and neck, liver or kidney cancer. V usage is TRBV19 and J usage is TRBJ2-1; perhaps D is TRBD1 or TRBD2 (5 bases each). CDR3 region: CASSIGGNEQFF. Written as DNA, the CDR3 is TGTGCCAGTAGTATTGGGGGTAATGAGCAGTTCTTC.